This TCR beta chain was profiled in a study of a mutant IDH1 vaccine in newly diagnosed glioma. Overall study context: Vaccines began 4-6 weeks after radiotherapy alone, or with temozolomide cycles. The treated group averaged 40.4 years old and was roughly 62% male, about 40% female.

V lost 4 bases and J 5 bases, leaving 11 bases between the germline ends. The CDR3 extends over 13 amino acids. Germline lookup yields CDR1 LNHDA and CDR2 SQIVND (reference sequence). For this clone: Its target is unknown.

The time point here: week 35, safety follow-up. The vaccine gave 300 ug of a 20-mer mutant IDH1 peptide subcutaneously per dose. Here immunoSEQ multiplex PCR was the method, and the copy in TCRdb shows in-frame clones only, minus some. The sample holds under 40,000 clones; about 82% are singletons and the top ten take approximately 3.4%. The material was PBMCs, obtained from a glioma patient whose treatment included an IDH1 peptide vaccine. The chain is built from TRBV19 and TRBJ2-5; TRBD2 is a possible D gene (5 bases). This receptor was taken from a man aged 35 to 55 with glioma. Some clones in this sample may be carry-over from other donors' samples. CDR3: CASSTEGRETQYF. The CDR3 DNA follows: TGTGCCAGTAGTACCGAGGGCCGGGAGACCCAGTACTTC.